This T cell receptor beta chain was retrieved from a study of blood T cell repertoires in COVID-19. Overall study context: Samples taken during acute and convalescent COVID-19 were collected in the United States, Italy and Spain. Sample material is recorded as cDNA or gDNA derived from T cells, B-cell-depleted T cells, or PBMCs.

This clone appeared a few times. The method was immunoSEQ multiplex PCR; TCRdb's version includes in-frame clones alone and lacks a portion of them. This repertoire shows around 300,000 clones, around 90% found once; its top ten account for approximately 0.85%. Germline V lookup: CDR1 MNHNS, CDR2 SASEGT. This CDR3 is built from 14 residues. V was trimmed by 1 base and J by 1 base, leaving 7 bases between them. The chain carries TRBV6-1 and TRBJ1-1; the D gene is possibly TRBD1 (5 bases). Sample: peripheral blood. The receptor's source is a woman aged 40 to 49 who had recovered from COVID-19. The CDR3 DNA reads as TGTGCCAGCAGTGAAGAGGGGTGGAACACTGAAGCTTTCTTT. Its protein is CASSEEGWNTEAFF.